This is a list of T cell receptor beta chains from one sample in a study of vaccination and CD4 T cells after COVID-19. Each CDR3 protein is one row after TCRdb ran MiXCR on the PCR reads. The sample carries more than 13,000 distinct CDR3 sequences, 65% to 80% recorded once. These receptors have no known antigen. Sample: CD4+ T cells from blood, cultured in vitro. Every receptor here comes from a human donor who had recovered from COVID-19. The CDR3 runs from the conserved cysteine through the conserved F or W. A D gene is named only where the DNA matches it firmly. The listing skips clone size in some rows; elsewhere it reads once, few, many or a size class.

J gene: TRBJ1-3; clone size: -; V gene: TRBV28; D gene: -; CDR3 DNA: TGTGCCAGCGGCCCCGGAAACACCATATATTTT; CDR3 protein: CASGPGNTIYF
J gene: TRBJ1-1; clone size: -; V gene: TRBV4-3; D gene: -; CDR3 DNA: TGCGCCAGCAGCCAAGATCGCTGGCAGGGGAACATTGAAGCTTTCTTT; CDR3 protein: CASSQDRWQGNIEAFF
J gene: TRBJ1-5; clone size: -; V gene: TRBV6-5; D gene: -; CDR3 DNA: TGTGCCAGCAGTTACTCAGGGACAACCAATCAGCCCCAGCATTTT; CDR3 protein: CASSYSGTTNQPQHF
J gene: TRBJ1-2; clone size: -; V gene: TRBV28; D gene: TRBD1; CDR3 DNA: TGTGCCAGCAGGGAAGGGACAGGGAACGGCTACACCTTC; CDR3 protein: CASREGTGNGYTF
J gene: TRBJ2-1; clone size: -; V gene: TRBV11-2; D gene: -; CDR3 DNA: TGTGCCAGCAGCTTAGGTGGGGAAGCGGAATACAATGAGCAGTTCTTC; CDR3 protein: CASSLGGEAEYNEQFF
J gene: TRBJ2-1; clone size: -; V gene: TRBV20-1; D gene: TRBD2; CDR3 DNA: TGCAGTGCCCCTACAGCGGGAAGCTCCTACAATGAGCAGTTCTTC; CDR3 protein: CSAPTAGSSYNEQFF
J gene: TRBJ1-2; clone size: -; V gene: TRBV24-1; D gene: -; CDR3 DNA: TGTGCCACCAGTGATGGAACCGGGACTCCGAGTCCCTATGGCTACACCTTC; CDR3 protein: CATSDGTGTPSPYGYTF
J gene: TRBJ1-6; clone size: -; V gene: TRBV7-9; D gene: -; CDR3 DNA: TGTGCCAGCAGCTTAGTGGGTTCACCCCTCCACTTT; CDR3 protein: CASSLVGSPLHF
J gene: TRBJ1-5; clone size: -; V gene: TRBV12-3/TRBV12-4; D gene: -; CDR3 DNA: TGTGCCAGCAGTCATCGTGAGGGTAGCAATCAGCCCCAGCATTTT; CDR3 protein: CASSHREGSNQPQHF
J gene: TRBJ1-2; clone size: few; V gene: TRBV7-9; D gene: -; CDR3 DNA: TGTGCCAGCAGCTTTGAGGTCGGCTATGGCTACACCTTC; CDR3 protein: CASSFEVGYGYTF
J gene: TRBJ2-1; clone size: -; V gene: TRBV7-6; D gene: TRBD2; CDR3 DNA: TGTGCCAGCAGTCGAGGAGCTAGCGGGGCGGGTGAGCAGTTCTTC; CDR3 protein: CASSRGASGAGEQFF
J gene: TRBJ1-2; clone size: -; V gene: TRBV20-1; D gene: TRBD1; CDR3 DNA: TGCAGTGCTCGACAGGGGACCTATGGCTACACCTTC; CDR3 protein: CSARQGTYGYTF
J gene: TRBJ1-2; clone size: -; V gene: TRBV7-6; D gene: TRBD1; CDR3 DNA: TGTGCCAGCAGCCCGGGACAGGCCTATGGCTACACCTTC; CDR3 protein: CASSPGQAYGYTF
J gene: TRBJ2-3; clone size: few; V gene: TRBV2; D gene: TRBD2; CDR3 DNA: TGTGCCAGCAGTGGACTAGCGGGAGGGAGGGATACGCAGTATTTT; CDR3 protein: CASSGLAGGRDTQYF
J gene: TRBJ2-5; clone size: -; V gene: TRBV28; D gene: -; CDR3 DNA: TGTGCCAGCAGCACAGGGCAGGGGGGCCCTCAAGAGACCCAGTACTTC; CDR3 protein: CASSTGQGGPQETQYF
J gene: TRBJ1-5; clone size: -; V gene: TRBV20-1; D gene: -; CDR3 DNA: TGCAGTGCTAGACAGGATAGCAATCAGCCCCAGCATTTT; CDR3 protein: CSARQDSNQPQHF
J gene: TRBJ1-5; clone size: -; V gene: TRBV7-6; D gene: TRBD1; CDR3 DNA: TGTGCCAGCAGCTTAGTAATGGGACAGGCAAATCAGCCCCAGCATTTT; CDR3 protein: CASSLVMGQANQPQHF
J gene: TRBJ1-5; clone size: -; V gene: TRBV6-2/TRBV6-3; D gene: -; CDR3 DNA: TGTGCCAGCAGTTATCTGACGTCCAATCAGCCCCAGCATTTT; CDR3 protein: CASSYLTSNQPQHF
J gene: TRBJ2-7; clone size: -; V gene: TRBV7-2; D gene: -; CDR3 DNA: TGTGCCAGCAGCCCCCAGAGGTATAGCTCCTACGAGCAGTACTTC; CDR3 protein: CASSPQRYSSYEQYF
J gene: TRBJ1-1; clone size: -; V gene: TRBV7-3; D gene: -; CDR3 DNA: TGTGCCAGCAGCTTATATGGGGGGAACACTGAAGCTTTCTTT; CDR3 protein: CASSLYGGNTEAFF
J gene: TRBJ1-2; clone size: -; V gene: TRBV12-3/TRBV12-4; D gene: TRBD1; CDR3 DNA: TGTGCCAGCAGTTCTGGAGGGGGCTACTATGGCTACACCTTC; CDR3 protein: CASSSGGGYYGYTF
J gene: TRBJ2-7; clone size: -; V gene: TRBV7-6; D gene: -; CDR3 DNA: TGTGCCAGCAGCTTAGTCTCCGCCGGGAGCTCCTACGAGCAGTACTTC; CDR3 protein: CASSLVSAGSSYEQYF
J gene: TRBJ1-4; clone size: -; V gene: TRBV7-6; D gene: -; CDR3 DNA: TGTGCCAGCAGCTTAGGGACAACAACTAATGAAAAACTGTTTTTT; CDR3 protein: CASSLGTTTNEKLFF
J gene: TRBJ1-1; clone size: -; V gene: TRBV15; D gene: -; CDR3 DNA: TGTGCCACCAGCAGTGCAGGGTCCATGAACACTGAAGCTTTCTTT; CDR3 protein: CATSSAGSMNTEAFF
J gene: TRBJ1-5; clone size: once; V gene: TRBV7-2; D gene: -; CDR3 DNA: TGTGCCAGCAGCTTAGGGTCGGGGTCTCAGCCCCAGCATTTT; CDR3 protein: CASSLGSGSQPQHF
J gene: TRBJ1-2; clone size: -; V gene: TRBV20-1; D gene: -; CDR3 DNA: TGCAGTGCTAGCCCCCTCTATGGCTACACCTTC; CDR3 protein: CSASPLYGYTF
J gene: TRBJ1-1; clone size: -; V gene: TRBV6-2/TRBV6-3; D gene: TRBD1; CDR3 DNA: TGTGCCAGCAGTTACAGGACAGGCGAAGCTTTCTTT; CDR3 protein: CASSYRTGEAFF
J gene: TRBJ2-3; clone size: once; V gene: TRBV28; D gene: TRBD2; CDR3 DNA: TGTGCCAGCACAGCGGGAGGTGCAGATACGCAGTATTTT; CDR3 protein: CASTAGGADTQYF
J gene: TRBJ1-6; clone size: few; V gene: TRBV7-2; D gene: TRBD1; CDR3 DNA: TGTGCCAGCAGCCATTACTACCAGGGGGTACGCTCCTATAATTCACCCCTCCACTTT; CDR3 protein: CASSHYYQGVRSYNSPLHF
J gene: TRBJ2-1; clone size: -; V gene: TRBV24-1; D gene: -; CDR3 DNA: TGTGCCACCAGTGACCCCCAAATGTTCAATGAGCAGTTCTTC; CDR3 protein: CATSDPQMFNEQFF
J gene: TRBJ1-3; clone size: -; V gene: TRBV20-1; D gene: -; CDR3 DNA: TGCAGTGCTAGCATCGGAAACACCATATATTTT; CDR3 protein: CSASIGNTIYF
J gene: TRBJ1-2; clone size: once; V gene: TRBV6-5; D gene: -; CDR3 DNA: TGTGCCAGCAGTTACCCGGACGAGACGGGCTACACCTTC; CDR3 protein: CASSYPDETGYTF
J gene: TRBJ2-7; clone size: -; V gene: TRBV30; D gene: TRBD2; CDR3 DNA: TGTGCCTTCGGGACTAGCGGGACCTACGAGCAGTACTTC; CDR3 protein: CAFGTSGTYEQYF
J gene: TRBJ2-5; clone size: -; V gene: TRBV27; D gene: TRBD2; CDR3 DNA: TGTGCCAGCAGTTTATCGGGCGGGAGCCGTGAGACCCAGTACTTC; CDR3 protein: CASSLSGGSRETQYF
J gene: TRBJ1-6; clone size: -; V gene: TRBV10-2; D gene: -; CDR3 DNA: TGCGCCAGCAGCCAGGGTCCCTCGAAGAATTCACCCCTCCACTTT; CDR3 protein: CASSQGPSKNSPLHF
J gene: TRBJ1-5; clone size: -; V gene: TRBV28; D gene: -; CDR3 DNA: TGTGCCAGCAGCCCACGGAGACTGGACGGGGTCAATCAGCCCCAGCATTTT; CDR3 protein: CASSPRRLDGVNQPQHF
J gene: TRBJ1-5; clone size: -; V gene: TRBV6-1; D gene: -; CDR3 DNA: TGTGCCAGCAGACACGGAGGGGGTAGCAATCAGCCCCAGCATTTT; CDR3 protein: CASRHGGGSNQPQHF
J gene: TRBJ1-2; clone size: few; V gene: TRBV15; D gene: -; CDR3 DNA: TGTGCCACCAGCGGGCAGGGGACCTTGGCGAACTATGGCTACACCTTC; CDR3 protein: CATSGQGTLANYGYTF
J gene: TRBJ1-1; clone size: few; V gene: TRBV20-1; D gene: -; CDR3 DNA: TGCAGTGGCGGCCGGGATATGAACACTGAAGCTTTCTTT; CDR3 protein: CSGGRDMNTEAFF
J gene: TRBJ2-1; clone size: once; V gene: TRBV10-1; D gene: TRBD2; CDR3 DNA: TGCGCCAGCAGTACCGGGACTAGCTCCTACAATGAGCAGTTCTTC; CDR3 protein: CASSTGTSSYNEQFF
J gene: TRBJ2-5; clone size: -; V gene: TRBV27; D gene: -; CDR3 DNA: TGTGCCAGCAGTCCCCGCCAGACCTACGTAGAGACCCAGTACTTC; CDR3 protein: CASSPRQTYVETQYF
J gene: TRBJ1-1; clone size: -; V gene: TRBV15; D gene: TRBD1; CDR3 DNA: TGTGCCACCAGCAGATTGGGACAGCGAGATGAAGCTTTCTTT; CDR3 protein: CATSRLGQRDEAFF
J gene: TRBJ2-3; clone size: once; V gene: TRBV7-2; D gene: TRBD2; CDR3 DNA: TGTGCCAGCAGCTTAGGGTGGCTAGCGGGAGGAGATACGCAGTATTTT; CDR3 protein: CASSLGWLAGGDTQYF
J gene: TRBJ1-5; clone size: -; V gene: TRBV6-1; D gene: -; CDR3 DNA: TGTGCCAGCAGTACAGGCCACGCTTATCAGCCCCAGCATTTT; CDR3 protein: CASSTGHAYQPQHF
J gene: TRBJ1-2; clone size: -; V gene: TRBV6-1; D gene: TRBD1; CDR3 DNA: TGTGCCAGCAGTGAGGGGACAGGGGGCTTCTATGGCTACACCTTC; CDR3 protein: CASSEGTGGFYGYTF
J gene: TRBJ2-7; clone size: -; V gene: TRBV30; D gene: -; CDR3 DNA: TGTGCCTGGAGTGTAAAAATTCGTCCGGGGCTGGAGCAGTACTTC; CDR3 protein: CAWSVKIRPGLEQYF
J gene: TRBJ2-1; clone size: few; V gene: TRBV15; D gene: -; CDR3 DNA: TGTGCCACCAGCAGAGAGAGACTCGCCCCCAACAATGAGCAGTTCTTC; CDR3 protein: CATSRERLAPNNEQFF